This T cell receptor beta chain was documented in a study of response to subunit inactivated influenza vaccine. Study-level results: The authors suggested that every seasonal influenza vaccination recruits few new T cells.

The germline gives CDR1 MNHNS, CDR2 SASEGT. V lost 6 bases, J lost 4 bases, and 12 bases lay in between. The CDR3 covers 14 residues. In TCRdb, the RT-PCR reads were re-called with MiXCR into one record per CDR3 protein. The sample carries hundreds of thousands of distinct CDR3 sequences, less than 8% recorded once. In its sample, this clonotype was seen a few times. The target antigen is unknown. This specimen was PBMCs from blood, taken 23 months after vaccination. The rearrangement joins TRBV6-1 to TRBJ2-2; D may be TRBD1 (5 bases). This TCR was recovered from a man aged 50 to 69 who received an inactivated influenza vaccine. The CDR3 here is CASSITGFTGELFF. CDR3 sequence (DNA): TGTGCCAGCAGCATCACAGGATTCACCGGGGAGCTGTTTTTT.